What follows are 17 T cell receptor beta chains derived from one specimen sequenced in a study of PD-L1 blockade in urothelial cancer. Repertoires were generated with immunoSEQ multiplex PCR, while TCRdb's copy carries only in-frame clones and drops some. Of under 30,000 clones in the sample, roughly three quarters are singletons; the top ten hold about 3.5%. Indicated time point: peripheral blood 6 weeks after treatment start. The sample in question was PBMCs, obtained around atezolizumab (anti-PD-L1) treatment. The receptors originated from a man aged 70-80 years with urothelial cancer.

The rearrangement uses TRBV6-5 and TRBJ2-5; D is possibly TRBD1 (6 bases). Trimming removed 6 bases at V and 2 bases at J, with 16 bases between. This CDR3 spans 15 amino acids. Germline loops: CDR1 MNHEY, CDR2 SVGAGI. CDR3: CASSGFTGQQETQYF. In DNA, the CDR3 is TGTGCCAGCAGCGGATTTACGGGACAACAAGAGACCCAGTACTTC.

This CDR3 reads CASSQGTGRAYEQYF. DNA for the CDR3: TGTGCCAGCAGCCAAGGAACAGGTAGAGCCTACGAGCAGTACTTC. The rearrangement links TRBV14 to TRBJ2-7; maybe TRBD1 (5 bases). The ends were cut back, 1 base at V and 2 bases at J, with 12 bases in the middle. The CDR3 is 15 residues long. Germline V lookup: CDR1 SGHDN, CDR2 FVKESK.

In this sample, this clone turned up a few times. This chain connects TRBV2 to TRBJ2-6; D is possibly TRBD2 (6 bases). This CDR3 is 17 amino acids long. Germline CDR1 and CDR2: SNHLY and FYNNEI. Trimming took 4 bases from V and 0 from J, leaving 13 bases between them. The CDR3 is CASSGNSGASGANVLTF. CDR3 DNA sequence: TGTGCCAGCAGTGGTAATAGCGGCGCCTCTGGGGCCAACGTCCTGACTTTC.

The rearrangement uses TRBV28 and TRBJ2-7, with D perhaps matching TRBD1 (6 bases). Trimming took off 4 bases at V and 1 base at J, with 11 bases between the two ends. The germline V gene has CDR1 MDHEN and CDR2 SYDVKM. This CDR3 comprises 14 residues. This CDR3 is CASSSLQGSYEQYF. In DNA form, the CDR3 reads TGTGCCAGCAGTTCGCTACAGGGATCCTACGAGCAGTACTTC.

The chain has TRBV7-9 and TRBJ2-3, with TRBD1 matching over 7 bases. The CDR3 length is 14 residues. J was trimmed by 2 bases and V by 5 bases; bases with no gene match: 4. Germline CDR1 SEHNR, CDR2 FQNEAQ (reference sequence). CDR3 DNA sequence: TGTGCCAGCAGCGTTACAGGGGTCACAGATACGCAGTATTTT. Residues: CASSVTGVTDTQYF.

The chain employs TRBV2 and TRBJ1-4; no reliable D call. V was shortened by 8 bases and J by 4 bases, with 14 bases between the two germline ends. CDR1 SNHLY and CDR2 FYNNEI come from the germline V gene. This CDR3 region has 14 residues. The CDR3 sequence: CASLLEGINEKLFF. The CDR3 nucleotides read TGTGCCAGCCTACTGGAGGGAATTAATGAAAAACTGTTTTTT.

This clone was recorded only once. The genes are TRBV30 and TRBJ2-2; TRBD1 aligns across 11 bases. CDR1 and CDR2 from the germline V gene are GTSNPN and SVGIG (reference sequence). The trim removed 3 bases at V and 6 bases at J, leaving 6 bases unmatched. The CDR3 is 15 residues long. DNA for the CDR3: TGTGCCTGGAGGGGGACAGGGGGAAGGTCCGGGGAGCTGTTTTTT. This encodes CAWRGTGGRSGELFF.

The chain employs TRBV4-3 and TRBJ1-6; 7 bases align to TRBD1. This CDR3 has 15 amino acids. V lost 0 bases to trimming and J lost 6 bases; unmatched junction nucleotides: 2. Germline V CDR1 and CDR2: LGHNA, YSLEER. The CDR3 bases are TGCGCCAGCAGCCAAGAGGGGACAGTTAATTCACCCCTCCACTTT. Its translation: CASSQEGTVNSPLHF.

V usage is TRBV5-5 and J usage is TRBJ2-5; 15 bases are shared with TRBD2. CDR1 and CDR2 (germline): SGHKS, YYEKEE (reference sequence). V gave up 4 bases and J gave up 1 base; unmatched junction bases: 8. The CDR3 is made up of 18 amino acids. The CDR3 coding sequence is TGTGCCAGCAGCCGTCGAGGGGGACTAGCGGGAGGCCAAGAGACCCAGTACTTC. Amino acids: CASSRRGGLAGGQETQYF.

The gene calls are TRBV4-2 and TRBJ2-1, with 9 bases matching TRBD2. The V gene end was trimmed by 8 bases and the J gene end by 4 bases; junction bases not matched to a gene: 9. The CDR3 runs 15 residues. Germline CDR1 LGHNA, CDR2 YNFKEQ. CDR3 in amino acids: CASGPLAGLYNEQFF. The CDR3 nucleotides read TGTGCCAGCGGCCCCCTAGCGGGGCTTTACAATGAGCAGTTCTTC.

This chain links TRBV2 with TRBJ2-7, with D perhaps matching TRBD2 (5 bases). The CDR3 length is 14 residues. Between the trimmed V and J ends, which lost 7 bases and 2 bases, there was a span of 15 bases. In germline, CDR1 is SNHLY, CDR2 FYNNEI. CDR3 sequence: CASTRAYPAYEQYF. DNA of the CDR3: TGTGCCAGCACGCGGGCGTACCCAGCCTACGAGCAGTACTTC.

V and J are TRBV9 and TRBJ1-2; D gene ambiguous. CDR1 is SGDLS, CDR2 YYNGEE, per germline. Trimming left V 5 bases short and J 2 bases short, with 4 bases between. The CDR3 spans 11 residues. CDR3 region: CASRQNYGYTF. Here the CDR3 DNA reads TGTGCCAGCAGACAAAACTATGGCTACACCTTC.

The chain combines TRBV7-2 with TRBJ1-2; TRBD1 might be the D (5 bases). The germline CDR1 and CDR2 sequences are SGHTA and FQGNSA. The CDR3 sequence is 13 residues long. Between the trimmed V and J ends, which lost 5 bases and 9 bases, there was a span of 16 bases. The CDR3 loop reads CASSPDSGLSYTF. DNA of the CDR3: TGTGCCAGCAGCCCCGACAGTGGCTTGAGCTACACCTTC.

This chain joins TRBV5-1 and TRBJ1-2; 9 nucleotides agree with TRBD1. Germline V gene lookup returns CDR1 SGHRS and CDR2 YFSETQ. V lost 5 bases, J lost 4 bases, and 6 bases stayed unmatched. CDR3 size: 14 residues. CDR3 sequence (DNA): TGCGCCAGCAGAGGGACAGGGAGGGCCTATGGCTACACCTTC. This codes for CASRGTGRAYGYTF.

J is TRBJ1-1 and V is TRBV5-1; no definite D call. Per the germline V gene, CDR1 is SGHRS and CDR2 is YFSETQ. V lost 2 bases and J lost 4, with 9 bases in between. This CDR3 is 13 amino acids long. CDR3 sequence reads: CASSFKEATEAFF. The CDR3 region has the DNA TGCGCCAGCAGCTTCAAGGAGGCCACTGAAGCTTTCTTT.

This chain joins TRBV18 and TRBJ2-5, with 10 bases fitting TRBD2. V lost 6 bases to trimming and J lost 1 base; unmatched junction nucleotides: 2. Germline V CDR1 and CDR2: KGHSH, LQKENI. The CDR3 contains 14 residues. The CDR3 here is CASSRTSGQETQYF. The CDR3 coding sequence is TGTGCCAGCTCCCGGACTAGCGGCCAAGAGACCCAGTACTTC.

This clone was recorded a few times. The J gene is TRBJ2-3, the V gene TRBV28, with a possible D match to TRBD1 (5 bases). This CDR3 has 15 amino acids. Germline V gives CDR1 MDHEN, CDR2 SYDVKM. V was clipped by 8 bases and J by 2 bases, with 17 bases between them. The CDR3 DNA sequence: TGTGCCAGCCAGGGTAGTCGGGCCCACACAGATACGCAGTATTTT. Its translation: CASQGSRAHTDTQYF.